Given below is one TCR beta chain in context. The V gene lost 0 bases and the J gene lost 9 bases, with 12 bases spanning the gap. This CDR3 comprises 13 residues. CDR1 and CDR2 from the germline V gene are MNHEY and SVGAGI. This entry is derived from a study of T-cell reconstitution after alpha-beta-depleted transplantation in children. As it was prepared, the TCRbeta library received unique molecular identifiers. Using its own MiXCR run on the PCR reads, TCRdb lists one record per CDR3 protein. Among 540,000 or so distinct CDR3 sequences, 20% to 25% were seen once, and the ten largest hold 12% to 15%.

The clonotype comes from a boy in the first two years of life who had a stem cell transplant for acute myeloid leukemia, so the T cells may come from the graft donor. The source material was PBMCs, mostly from graft donor cells, sampled 360 days after TCRalphabeta/CD19-depleted stem cell transplant. The gene calls are TRBV6-5 and TRBJ2-7, with a weak D call TRBD2 (7 bases). The CDR3 region has the DNA TGTGCCAGCAGTTACTCGCGGGGGCGGGGGCAGTACTTC. This gives the protein CASSYSRGRGQYF.